Each of the 7 T cell receptor beta chains below was sequenced from the same sample in a study of blood T cells in healthy people across ages. A second PCR, run for roughly 7 to 12 cycles, used a sample-barcoded 5' primer plus a J-beta primer mix. TCRdb itself ran the 5' RACE reads through MiXCR, one entry per CDR3 protein. The sample lists 700,000 to 900,000 distinct CDR3 sequences, approximately 24% occurring once. These data were likewise used in another study, on T cells of mothers and their children.

Sequencing input: blood. All receptors come from a boy aged 10-17 years in good health.

This clonotype was detected many times. Written as DNA, the CDR3 is TGTGCCAGCAGCTTACAGGGTGGTAATTCACCCCTCCACTTT. Translated, it gives CASSLQGGNSPLHF. The chain carries TRBV7-2 and TRBJ1-6, with D possibly matching TRBD1 (5 bases). Germline CDR1 reads SGHTA; CDR2 reads FQGNSA. V was pared by 2 bases and J by 6 bases, with 8 bases between. This CDR3 comprises 14 residues.

A note on this clonotype: An end of the junction differs from the germline gene, which may be a read error. The chain joins TRBV14 to TRBJ2-1; 13 nucleotides align to TRBD2. From germline, CDR1 is SGHDN and CDR2 FVKESK. The CDR3 loop spans 14 amino acids. CDR3 residues: CASSQPGLAGYKYF. In nucleotides, the CDR3 is TGTGCCAGCAGTCAACCGGGACTAGCGGGATATAAGTACTTC.

About this clonotype itself: The junction does not match germline at one end; this may be a read error. The chain is built from TRBV11-2 and TRBJ2-7, with D possibly TRBD1 on 6 matching bases. This CDR3 has 15 amino acids. Germline V lookup: CDR1 SGHAT, CDR2 FQNNGV. The CDR3 DNA reads as TGTGCCAGCAGCGGATCCGGGACACCATTTTACGAGCAGCACTTC. Translation gives CASSGSGTPFYEQHF.

This clonotype turned up a few times. The chain links TRBV27 to TRBJ2-5, with TRBD1 matching over 8 bases. The end of the DNA aligns better with TRBJ2-7, so the J call may be wrong. The germline V gene encodes CDR1 MNHEY and CDR2 SMNVEV (reference sequence). The CDR3 sequence is 13 residues long. Here the CDR3 reads CASSARGLGEQYF. For the CDR3, the DNA is TGTGCCAGCAGTGCCAGGGGGCTAGGCGAGCAGTACTTC.

This clonotype has only a few counts. The chain uses TRBV5-1 and TRBJ2-5, with 9 bases matching TRBD1. Per the germline V gene, CDR1 is SGHRS and CDR2 is YFSETQ. V was clipped by 4 bases and J by 5 bases; unmatched bases: 9. The CDR3 consists of 15 residues. For the CDR3, the DNA is TGCGCCAGCAGCCCATGGACAGGGGTGGCGGAGACCCAGTACTTC. It translates to CASSPWTGVAETQYF.

CDR3 nucleotide sequence: TGTGCCATCTATACAGGCACACATTCAAACTATGGCTACACCTTC. It translates to CAIYTGTHSNYGYTF. V and J are TRBV10-3 and TRBJ1-2, with D perhaps TRBD1 (5 bases). This CDR3 comprises 15 residues. Germline CDR1 ENHRY, CDR2 SYGVKD. Trimming removed 8 bases at V and 2 bases at J, with 18 bases between.

The chain couples TRBV7-9 to TRBJ1-1; 8 bases match TRBD1. CDR1 and CDR2 from the germline V gene are SEHNR and FQNEAQ (reference sequence). This CDR3 has 15 amino acids. V shed 2 bases and J 5 bases; nucleotides not matched to a gene: 7. CDR3 in DNA: TGTGCCAGCAGCTTACCTTCACAGGGGGGAACTGAAGCTTTCTTT. Protein sequence: CASSLPSQGGTEAFF.